The clone carrying this TCR beta chain was counted only a few times. The antigen is unknown. TCRdb re-called the 5' RACE reads with MiXCR, one entry per CDR3 protein. The data show a few hundred thousand distinct CDR3 sequences, roughly 9.9% seen once. This CDR3 spans 12 amino acids. CDR1 and CDR2 (germline): SQVTM, ANQGSEA. The V end was cut by 6 bases, the J end by 2 bases, with 9 bases between. This sample was taken from a study of identical twins. Regarding the study as a whole: Invariant T cells like MAIT and iNKT could partly confound the zero-insertion analyses. Fewer insertions were carried by abundant cord blood beta clonotypes, but none was seen in memory repertoires. Interpretation of the results relied on cross-sectional statistical analysis and not on following the same donors.

This sample also belongs to another study, concerning yellow fever vaccine responses in identical twins.

Sequenced input: PBMCs. The chain is built from TRBV29-1 and TRBJ2-3; D remains unclear. The TCR originated in a woman younger than 30 in good health. CDR3 sequence: CSVDKDTDTQYF. In DNA, the CDR3 is TGCAGCGTAGATAAGGACACAGATACGCAGTATTTT.